This TCR beta chain was sequenced for a study of shared clonotypes between healthy human individuals. A note on this clone: Its target is not known.

Every donor was a Caucasian adult from Nashville, Tennessee. Profiling relied on immunoSEQ multiplex PCR, and the TCRdb table lists in-frame clones only, not all of them. The sample lists around 79,000 clones; over 55% were seen once. CDR1 and CDR2 (germline): LNHDA, SQIVND (reference sequence). This CDR3 is 13 amino acids long. Trimming removed 5 bases from V and 2 bases from J, with 10 bases in between. The study, taken as a whole, reports: Clonotype sharing across a handful of donors was observed for around 5% of naive CD4 clonotypes. Incomplete sequencing of sorted subsets was indicated by rarefaction despite large depth.

The sequencing input was memory CD8+ T cells sorted from blood. Subset in this sample: CD45RO+ cells pooled with CCR7-negative TemRA cells. This sequence was found in a man aged 25 to 45 in good health. The rearrangement uses TRBV19 and TRBJ2-7; D is perhaps TRBD2 (5 bases). Here the CDR3 reads CASSEGPTYEQYF. CDR3 DNA sequence: TGTGCCAGTAGTGAGGGTCCCACCTACGAGCAGTACTTC.